This note documents a single TCR beta chain sequence. The antigen is unknown. The germline CDR1 and CDR2 sequences are MNHEY and SVGAGI. The length of the CDR3 is 14 residues. V lost 6 bases and J lost 6, with 18 bases in between. The PCR made use of 60 Vbeta and 13 Jbeta primers. Assay: immunoSEQ multiplex PCR; the TCRdb copy retains only in-frame clones and omits some. The sample records 90,000 to 150,000 clones, around 80% being singletons. The data were obtained in a study of cytomegalovirus exposure and HLA in healthy donors. On the study more broadly: Around 80 million unique TCR sequences came from HLA-typed donors in an early release.

Points from the study as a whole: As confirmed in vitro, three CMV-associated chains were specific for CMV antigens.

Sample: PBMCs. This sequence joins TRBV6-5 and TRBJ2-7; no clear D gene. The TCR was taken from a woman aged 18 to 35 in good health and CMV-seronegative. CDR3 region: CASRVSADGVEQYF. In nucleotides, the CDR3 is TGTGCCAGCAGGGTAAGCGCCGACGGCGTCGAGCAGTACTTC.